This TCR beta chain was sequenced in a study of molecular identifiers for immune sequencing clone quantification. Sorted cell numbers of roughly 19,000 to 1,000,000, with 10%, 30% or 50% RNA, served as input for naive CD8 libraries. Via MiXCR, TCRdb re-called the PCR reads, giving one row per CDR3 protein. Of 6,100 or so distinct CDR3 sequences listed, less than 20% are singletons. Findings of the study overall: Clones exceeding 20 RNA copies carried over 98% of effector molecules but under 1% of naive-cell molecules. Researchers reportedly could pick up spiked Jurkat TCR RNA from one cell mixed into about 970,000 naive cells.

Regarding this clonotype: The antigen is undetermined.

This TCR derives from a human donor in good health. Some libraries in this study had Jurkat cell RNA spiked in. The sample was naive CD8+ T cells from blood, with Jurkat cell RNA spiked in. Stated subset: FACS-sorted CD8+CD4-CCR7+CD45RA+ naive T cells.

In DNA, the CDR3 is TGTGCCAGCAGCTCGGGATCAGATTACGGGGAGCAGTACTTC. This encodes CASSSGSDYGEQYF. This chain connects TRBV7-6 to TRBJ2-7; perhaps TRBD2 as D (5 bases). V lost 4 bases to trimming and J lost 7 bases, with 17 bases between them. The CDR3 length is 14 residues. Germline V gene lookup returns CDR1 SGHVS and CDR2 FNYEAQ.